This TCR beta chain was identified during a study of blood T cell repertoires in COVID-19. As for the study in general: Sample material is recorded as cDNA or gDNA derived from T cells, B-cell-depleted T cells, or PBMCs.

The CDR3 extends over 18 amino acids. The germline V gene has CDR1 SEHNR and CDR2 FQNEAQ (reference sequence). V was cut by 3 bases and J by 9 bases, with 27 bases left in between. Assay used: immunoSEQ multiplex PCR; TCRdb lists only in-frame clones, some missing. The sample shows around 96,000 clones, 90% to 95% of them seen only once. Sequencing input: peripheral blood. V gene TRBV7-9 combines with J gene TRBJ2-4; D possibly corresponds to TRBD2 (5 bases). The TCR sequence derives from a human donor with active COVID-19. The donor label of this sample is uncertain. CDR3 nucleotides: TGTGCCAGCAGCTTGTCGAAACGGGTCGCTTTAGACCGGGGCATTCAGTACTTC. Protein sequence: CASSLSKRVALDRGIQYF.